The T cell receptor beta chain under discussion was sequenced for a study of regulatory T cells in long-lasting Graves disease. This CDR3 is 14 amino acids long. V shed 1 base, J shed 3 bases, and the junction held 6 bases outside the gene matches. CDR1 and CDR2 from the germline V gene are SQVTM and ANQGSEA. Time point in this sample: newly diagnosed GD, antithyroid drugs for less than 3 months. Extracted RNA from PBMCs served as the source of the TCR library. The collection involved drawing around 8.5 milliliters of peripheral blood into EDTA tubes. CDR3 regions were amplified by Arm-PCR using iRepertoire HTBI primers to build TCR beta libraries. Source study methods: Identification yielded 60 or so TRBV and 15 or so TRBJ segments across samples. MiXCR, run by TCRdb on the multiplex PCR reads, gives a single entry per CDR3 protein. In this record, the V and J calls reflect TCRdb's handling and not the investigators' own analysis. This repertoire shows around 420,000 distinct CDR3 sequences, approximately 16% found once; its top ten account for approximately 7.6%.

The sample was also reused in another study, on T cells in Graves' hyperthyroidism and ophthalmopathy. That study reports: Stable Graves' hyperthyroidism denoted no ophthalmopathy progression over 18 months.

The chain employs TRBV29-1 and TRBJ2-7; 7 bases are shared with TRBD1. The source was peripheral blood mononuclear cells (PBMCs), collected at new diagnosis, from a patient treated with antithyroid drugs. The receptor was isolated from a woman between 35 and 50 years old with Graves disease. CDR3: CSVEGRDRDYEQYF. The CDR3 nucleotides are TGCAGCGTTGAAGGGCGAGACAGGGACTACGAGCAGTACTTC.